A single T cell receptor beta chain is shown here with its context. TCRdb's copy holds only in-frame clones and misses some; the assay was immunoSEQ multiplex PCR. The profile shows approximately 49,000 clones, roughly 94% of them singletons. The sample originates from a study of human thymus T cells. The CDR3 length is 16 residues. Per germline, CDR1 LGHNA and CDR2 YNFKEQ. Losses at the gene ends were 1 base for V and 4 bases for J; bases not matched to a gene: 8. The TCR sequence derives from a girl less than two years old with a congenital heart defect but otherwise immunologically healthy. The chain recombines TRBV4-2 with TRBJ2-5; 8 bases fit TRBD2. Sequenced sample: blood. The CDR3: CASSQATGGPSETQYF. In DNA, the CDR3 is TGTGCCAGCAGCCAAGCAACGGGAGGGCCCTCAGAGACCCAGTACTTC.